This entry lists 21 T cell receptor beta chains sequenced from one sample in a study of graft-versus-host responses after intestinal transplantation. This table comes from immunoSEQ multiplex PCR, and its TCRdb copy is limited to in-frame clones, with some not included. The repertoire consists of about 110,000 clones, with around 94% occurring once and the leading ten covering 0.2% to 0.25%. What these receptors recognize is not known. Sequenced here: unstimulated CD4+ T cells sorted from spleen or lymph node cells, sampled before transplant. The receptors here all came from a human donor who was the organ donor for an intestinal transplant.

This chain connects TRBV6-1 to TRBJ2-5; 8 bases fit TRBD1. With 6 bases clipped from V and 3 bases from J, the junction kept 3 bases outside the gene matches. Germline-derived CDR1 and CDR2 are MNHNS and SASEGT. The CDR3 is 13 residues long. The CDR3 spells CASRETGEETQYF. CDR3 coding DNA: TGTGCCAGCAGGGAGACAGGGGAAGAGACCCAGTACTTC.

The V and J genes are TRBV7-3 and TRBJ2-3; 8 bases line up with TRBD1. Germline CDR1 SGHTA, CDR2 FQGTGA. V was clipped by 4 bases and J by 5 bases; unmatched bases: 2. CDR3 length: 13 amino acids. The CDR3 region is CASSSDREDTQYF. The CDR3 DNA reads TGTGCCAGCAGCTCGGACAGGGAAGATACGCAGTATTTT.

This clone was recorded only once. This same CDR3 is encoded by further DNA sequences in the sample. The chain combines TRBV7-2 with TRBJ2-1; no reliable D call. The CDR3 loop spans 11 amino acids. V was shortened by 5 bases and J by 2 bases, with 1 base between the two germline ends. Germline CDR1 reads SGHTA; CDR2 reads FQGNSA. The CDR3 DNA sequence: TGTGCCAGCAGCGCCTACAATGAGCAGTTCTTC. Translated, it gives CASSAYNEQFF. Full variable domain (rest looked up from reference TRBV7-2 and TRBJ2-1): GAGVSQSPSNKVTEKGKDVELRCDPISGHTALYWYRQSLGQGLEFLIYFQGNSAPDKSGLPSDRFSAERTGGSVSTLTIQRTQQEDSAVYLCASSAYNEQFFGPGTRLTVL.

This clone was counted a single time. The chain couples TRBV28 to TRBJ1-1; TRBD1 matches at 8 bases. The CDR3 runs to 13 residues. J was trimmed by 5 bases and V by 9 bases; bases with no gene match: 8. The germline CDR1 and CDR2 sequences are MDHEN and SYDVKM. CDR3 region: CASRQGKGTEAFF. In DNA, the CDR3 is TGTGCCAGTAGACAGGGGAAAGGGACTGAAGCTTTCTTT.

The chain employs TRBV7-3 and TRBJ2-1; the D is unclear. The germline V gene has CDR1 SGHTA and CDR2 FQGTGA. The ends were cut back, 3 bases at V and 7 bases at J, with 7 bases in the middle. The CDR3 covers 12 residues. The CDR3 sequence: CASSFSGNEQFF. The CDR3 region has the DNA TGTGCCAGCAGCTTCTCGGGTAATGAGCAGTTCTTC.

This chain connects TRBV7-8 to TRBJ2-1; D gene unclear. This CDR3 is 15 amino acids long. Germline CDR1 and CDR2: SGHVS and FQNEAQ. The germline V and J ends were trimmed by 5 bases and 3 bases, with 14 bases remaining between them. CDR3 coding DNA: TGTGCCAGCAGCCCTTTCAGCTACGGCTACAATGAGCAGTTCTTC. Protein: CASSPFSYGYNEQFF.

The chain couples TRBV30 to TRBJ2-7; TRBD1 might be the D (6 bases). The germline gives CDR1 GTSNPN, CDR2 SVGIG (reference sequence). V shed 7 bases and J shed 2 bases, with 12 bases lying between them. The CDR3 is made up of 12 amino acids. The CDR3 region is CALGQPPYEQYF. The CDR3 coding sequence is TGTGCCTTAGGACAGCCGCCCTACGAGCAGTACTTC.

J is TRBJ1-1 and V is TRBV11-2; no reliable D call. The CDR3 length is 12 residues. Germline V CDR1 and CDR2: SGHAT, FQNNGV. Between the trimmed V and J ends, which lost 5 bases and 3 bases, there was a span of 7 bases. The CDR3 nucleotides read TGTGCCAGCAGCGCAGGATACACTGAAGCTTTCTTT. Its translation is CASSAGYTEAFF.

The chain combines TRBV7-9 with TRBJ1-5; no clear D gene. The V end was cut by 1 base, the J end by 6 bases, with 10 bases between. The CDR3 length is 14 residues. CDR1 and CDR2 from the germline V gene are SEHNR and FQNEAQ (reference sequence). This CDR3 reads CASSLGGLGQPQHF. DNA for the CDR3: TGTGCCAGCAGCTTAGGAGGGTTAGGTCAGCCCCAGCATTTT.

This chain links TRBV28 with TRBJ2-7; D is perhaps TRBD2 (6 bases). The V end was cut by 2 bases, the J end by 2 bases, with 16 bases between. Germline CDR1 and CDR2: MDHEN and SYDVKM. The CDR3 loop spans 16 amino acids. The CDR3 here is CASSLLLAGGTYEQYF. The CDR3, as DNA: TGTGCCAGCAGTTTACTATTGGCAGGCGGGACCTACGAGCAGTACTTC. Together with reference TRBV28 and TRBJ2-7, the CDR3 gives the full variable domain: DVKVTQSSRYLVKRTGEKVFLECVQDMDHENMFWYRQDPGLGLRLIYFSYDVKMKEKGDIPEGYSVSREKKERFSLILESASTNQTSMYLCASSLLLAGGTYEQYFGPGTRLTVT.

The DNA for the CDR3 is TGTGCCAGCAGGAATGGACTAGCGGGGACCTACGAGCAGTACTTC. Protein product: CASRNGLAGTYEQYF. This chain connects TRBV6-1 to TRBJ2-7, with TRBD2 matching 12 bases. CDR1 and CDR2 (germline): MNHNS, SASEGT. The CDR3 extends over 15 amino acids. With 6 bases clipped from V and 2 bases from J, the junction kept 5 bases outside the gene matches.

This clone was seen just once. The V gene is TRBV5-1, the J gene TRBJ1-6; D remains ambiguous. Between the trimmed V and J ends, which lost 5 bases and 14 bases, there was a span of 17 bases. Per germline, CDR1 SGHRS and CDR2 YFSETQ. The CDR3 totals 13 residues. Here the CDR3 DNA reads TGCGCCAGCAGTCAAACCTCCGGGGAGACCCTCCACTTT. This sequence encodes CASSQTSGETLHF.

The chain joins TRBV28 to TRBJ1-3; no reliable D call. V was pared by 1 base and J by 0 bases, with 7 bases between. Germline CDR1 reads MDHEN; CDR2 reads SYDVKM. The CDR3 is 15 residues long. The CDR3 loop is CASSLSVFSGNTIYF. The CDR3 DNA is TGTGCCAGCAGTTTATCAGTATTCTCTGGAAACACCATATATTTT.

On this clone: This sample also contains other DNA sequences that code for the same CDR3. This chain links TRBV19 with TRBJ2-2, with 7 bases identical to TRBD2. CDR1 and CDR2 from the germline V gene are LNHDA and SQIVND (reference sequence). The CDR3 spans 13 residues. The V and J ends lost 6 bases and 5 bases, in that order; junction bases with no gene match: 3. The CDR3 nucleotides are TGTGCCAGTAGCGGGGGGAGGACCGGGGAGCTGTTTTTT. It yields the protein CASSGGRTGELFF.

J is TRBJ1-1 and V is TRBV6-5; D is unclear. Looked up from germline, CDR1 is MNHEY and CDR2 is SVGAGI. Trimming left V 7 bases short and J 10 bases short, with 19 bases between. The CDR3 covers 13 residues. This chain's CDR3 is CASTPPEVPGAFF. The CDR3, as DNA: TGTGCCAGCACCCCCCCCGAAGTCCCAGGAGCTTTCTTT.

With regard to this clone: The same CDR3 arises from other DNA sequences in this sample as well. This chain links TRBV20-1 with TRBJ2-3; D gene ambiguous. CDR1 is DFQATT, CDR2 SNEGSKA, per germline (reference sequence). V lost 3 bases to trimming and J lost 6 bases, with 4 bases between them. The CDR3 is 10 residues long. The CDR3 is CSARKDTQYF. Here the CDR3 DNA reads TGCAGTGCTAGGAAGGATACGCAGTATTTT.

Here the CDR3 reads CASSLDGGSTDTQYF. CDR3 nucleotide sequence: TGCGCCAGCAGCTTGGACGGGGGAAGCACAGATACGCAGTATTTT. This chain connects TRBV5-1 to TRBJ2-3; the D gene is possibly TRBD2 (6 bases). CDR3 length: 15 amino acids. The V gene lost 0 bases and the J gene lost 0 bases, with 8 bases spanning the gap. CDR1 is SGHRS, CDR2 YFSETQ, per germline.

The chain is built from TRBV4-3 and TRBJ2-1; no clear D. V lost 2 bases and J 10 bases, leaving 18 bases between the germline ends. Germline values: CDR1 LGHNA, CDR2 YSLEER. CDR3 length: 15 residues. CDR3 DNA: TGCGCCAGCAGCCAACAACCTACCGAGGTCCGGGAGCAGTTCTTC. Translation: CASSQQPTEVREQFF.

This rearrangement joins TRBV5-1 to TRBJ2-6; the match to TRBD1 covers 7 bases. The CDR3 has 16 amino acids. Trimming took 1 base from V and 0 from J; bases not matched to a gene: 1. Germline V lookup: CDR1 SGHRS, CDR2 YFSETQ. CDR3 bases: TGCGCCAGCAGCTTGAGGGGGCTCTCTGGGGCCAACGTCCTGACTTTC. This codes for CASSLRGLSGANVLTF.

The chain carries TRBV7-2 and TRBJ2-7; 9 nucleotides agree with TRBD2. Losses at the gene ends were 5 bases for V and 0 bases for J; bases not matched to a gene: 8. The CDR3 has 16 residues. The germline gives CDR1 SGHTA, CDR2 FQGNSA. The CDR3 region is CASSRMTSGSSYEQYF. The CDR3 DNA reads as TGTGCCAGCAGCCGGATGACTAGCGGAAGCTCCTACGAGCAGTACTTC.

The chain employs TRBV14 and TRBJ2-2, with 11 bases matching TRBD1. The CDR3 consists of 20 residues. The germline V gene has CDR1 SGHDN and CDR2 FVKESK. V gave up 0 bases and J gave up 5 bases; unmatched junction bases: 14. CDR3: CASSQDRGRTGQGETGELFF. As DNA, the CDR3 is TGTGCCAGCAGCCAAGATCGAGGTAGAACGGGACAGGGGGAAACCGGGGAGCTGTTTTTT.